This T cell receptor beta chain comes out of a study of cytomegalovirus exposure and HLA in healthy donors. About the study: As an earlier analysis found, 180 million or so T cells yielded 117 million unique TCR beta sequences. When 300 to 400 donors were genotyped, about 80% of them were found to fall in the Caucasian-associated ancestry cluster. Findings of the study overall: Later work found that TCR association rates differed between HLA loci; DRB1 had the most and HLA-C the fewest.

Regarding this clone: Its specificity is unknown.

Use of 60 Vbeta and 13 Jbeta primers characterized the PCR. Profiling relied on immunoSEQ multiplex PCR, and the TCRdb table lists in-frame clones only, not all of them. The sample lists 150,000 to 200,000 clones; around 75% were seen once. V was clipped by 1 base and J by 0 bases, with 13 bases between them. This CDR3 has 17 amino acids. In germline, CDR1 is MGHRA, CDR2 YSYEKL. The chain combines TRBV4-1 with TRBJ1-5; D may be TRBD1 (6 bases). This clonotype was obtained from a young woman in good health and CMV-seronegative. Sequencing was carried out using PBMCs. For the CDR3, the DNA is TGCGCCAGCAGCCAAGCCGGCGGGGGCCCTAGCAATCAGCCCCAGCATTTT. This codes for CASSQAGGGPSNQPQHF.